This T cell receptor beta chain was sequenced for a study of shared clonotypes between healthy human individuals. Study-level points and caveats: Relative to their counterparts shared across all four donors, non-shared clonotypes exhibited diminished generation probabilities.

Note on this clone: Its antigen is unidentified.

The repertoire was sequenced with immunoSEQ multiplex PCR; TCRdb's copy has only in-frame clones and lacks some. The data contain 2 million to 3 million clones, over 85% of them singletons. A CD45RA+ naive subset and a CD45RA-negative memory subset were split from CD4+ cells. The TCR was taken from a man younger than 30 in good health. Some clones in this sample may be carry-over from other donors' samples. What was sequenced was naive CD4+ T cells from PBMCs. The subset denotes: CD45RA+ positively selected.

This chain's CDR3 is CASSPFSVGGFGTQYF. The CDR3 region has the DNA TGTGCCAGCAGCCCCTTCAGCGTAGGGGGCTTCGGGACCCAGTACTTC. The gene calls are TRBV27 and TRBJ2-5; 7 positions match TRBD1. Per the germline V gene, CDR1 is MNHEY and CDR2 is SMNVEV (reference sequence). The CDR3 spans 16 residues. V shed 6 bases and J 7 bases; nucleotides not matched to a gene: 17.